Following are 32 T cell receptor beta chains from one sample sequenced in a study of cytomegalovirus exposure and HLA in healthy donors. A multiplex PCR was run with 60 Vbeta primers and 13 Jbeta primers. Produced via immunoSEQ multiplex PCR; TCRdb's table is partial and in-frame only. The sample carries about 140,000 clones, approximately 80% recorded once. Sequenced material: PBMCs. The receptor set was obtained from a man aged 30 to 45 in good health and CMV-seronegative.

This clone was found a few times. CDR3 sequence: CASSLGTSSSEQYF. CDR3 coding DNA: TGCGCCAGCAGCTTGGGGACTAGCTCGTCGGAGCAGTACTTC. This chain joins TRBV5-1 and TRBJ2-7; 8 bases line up with TRBD2. Germline trimming cut 0 bases from V and 7 bases from J; bases unmatched to any gene: 6. The CDR3 has 14 amino acids. CDR1 SGHRS and CDR2 YFSETQ come from the germline V gene.

The rearrangement links TRBV7-8 to TRBJ2-1; D is ambiguous. CDR3 length: 13 residues. V was trimmed by 5 bases and J by 9 bases, leaving 14 bases between them. Germline CDR1 and CDR2: SGHVS and FQNEAQ. The CDR3 region is CASSRDLGGEQFF. For the CDR3, the DNA is TGTGCCAGCAGCCGCGACCTAGGCGGTGAGCAGTTCTTC. Looking up the rest from reference TRBV7-8 and TRBJ2-1 gives the full variable domain: GAGVSQSPRYKVAKRGQDVALRCDPISGHVSLFWYQQALGQGPEFLTYFQNEAQLDKSGLPSDRFFAERPEGSVSTLKIQRTQQEDSAVYLCASSRDLGGEQFFGPGTRLTVL.

The chain has TRBV12-2 and TRBJ2-7; TRBD2 was called by the table and not checked on the DNA. TRBV12-2 is a pseudogene locus. CDR3 length: 16 amino acids. This CDR3 reads CASRLSGGEVAYEQYF. CDR3 DNA sequence: TGTGCAAGTCGCTTGTCAGGAGGAGAAGTTGCCTACGAGCAGTACTTC.

J is TRBJ2-2 and V is TRBV5-1; D is ambiguous. CDR3 length: 15 amino acids. CDR1 is SGHRS and CDR2 is YFSETQ in the germline V gene. The V gene lost 2 bases and the J gene lost 1 base, with 9 bases spanning the gap. The CDR3 DNA follows: TGCGCCAGCAGCTTCAGTCTGATGAACACCGGGGAGCTGTTTTTT. Translation gives CASSFSLMNTGELFF.

The chain links TRBV29-1 to TRBJ2-1; 9 bases fit TRBD2. Unmatched junction bases numbered 9, after V lost 5 bases and J lost 7 bases. The CDR3 runs 14 residues. The germline V gene encodes CDR1 SQVTM and CDR2 ANQGSEA. The CDR3 DNA reads as TGCAGCGTTCAAGCGGGAGGTTTTCGAAATGAGCAGTTCTTC. Translation: CSVQAGGFRNEQFF.

The chain is built from TRBV27 and TRBJ1-4; the match to TRBD1 covers 10 bases. The CDR3 totals 17 residues. V was clipped by 6 bases and J by 8 bases; unmatched bases: 15. The V gene's germline CDR1 is MNHEY and CDR2 SMNVEV (reference sequence). CDR3 region: CASSTGTGVLRREKLFF. CDR3 sequence (DNA): TGTGCCAGCAGCACCGGGACAGGGGTGTTACGAAGGGAAAAACTGTTTTTT.

This clone appeared a few times. The rearrangement uses TRBV5-1 and TRBJ1-1; TRBD1 might be the D (6 bases). The V and J ends lost 2 bases and 4 bases respectively, with 12 bases between them. This CDR3 region has 14 residues. Germline V gene lookup returns CDR1 SGHRS and CDR2 YFSETQ. The CDR3, as DNA: TGCGCCAGCAGCTTCGGGGGAGGGGGCACTGAAGCTTTCTTT. Translated, it gives CASSFGGGGTEAFF.

The sample holds one count of this clone. CDR3 sequence reads: CASSLREPEAFF. DNA of the CDR3: TGTGCCAGCTCGCTTCGAGAGCCTGAAGCTTTCTTT. The V gene is TRBV18, the J gene TRBJ1-1; no clear D. In germline, CDR1 is KGHSH, CDR2 LQKENI. This CDR3 contains 12 residues. Trimming left V 6 bases short and J 6 bases short, with 11 bases between.

The chain uses TRBV10-1 and TRBJ2-1, with D possibly being TRBD2 (5 bases). The ends were cut back, 4 bases at V and 0 bases at J, with 13 bases in the middle. The CDR3 has 16 amino acids. Per the germline V gene, CDR1 is WNHNN and CDR2 is SYGVQD (reference sequence). CDR3 region: CASSVSPGSSYNEQFF. In nucleotides, the CDR3 is TGCGCCAGCAGTGTAAGTCCGGGGAGCTCCTACAATGAGCAGTTCTTC.

This clone was seen a single time. V and J are TRBV7-6 and TRBJ1-3; D remains ambiguous. The V gene lost 8 bases and the J gene lost 0 bases, with 5 bases spanning the gap. CDR1 and CDR2 (germline): SGHVS, FNYEAQ. The CDR3 has 12 amino acids. CDR3 in amino acids: CASVSSGNTIYF. The CDR3 DNA is TGTGCCAGCGTTAGCTCTGGAAACACCATATATTTT.

This clone was observed a single time. The chain joins TRBV2 to TRBJ1-2; D uncertain. V lost 9 bases, J lost 5 bases, and 16 bases lay in between. Per the germline V gene, CDR1 is SNHLY and CDR2 is FYNNEI. The CDR3 sequence is 13 residues long. The CDR3 loop is CASQAVARYGYTF. The CDR3 region has the DNA TGTGCCAGTCAGGCGGTAGCGAGGTATGGCTACACCTTC.

The rearrangement uses TRBV19 and TRBJ1-4, with TRBD1 matching 11 bases. The CDR3 totals 16 residues. Germline V CDR1 and CDR2: LNHDA, SQIVND (reference sequence). V lost 5 bases, J lost 8 bases, and 10 bases stayed unmatched. DNA of the CDR3: TGTGCCAGTAGTTTCCGGGACAGGGGGTACGGAGAAAAACTGTTTTTT. As protein: CASSFRDRGYGEKLFF.

The V call is TRBV7-7, the J call TRBJ2-2, with 14 bases fitting TRBD2. With V trimmed by 3 bases and J by 7 bases, 7 bases remained unmatched. Germline CDR1 SSHAT, CDR2 FNYEAQ (reference sequence). CDR3 size: 17 residues. The DNA for the CDR3 is TGTGCCAGCAGCTTGTCAGGGACTAGCGGGAGTTTCGGGGAGCTGTTTTTT. Translating gives CASSLSGTSGSFGELFF.

This chain uses TRBV19 with TRBJ1-2; 9 nucleotides match TRBD1. The ends lost 4 bases at V and 2 bases at J; junction bases unmatched: 5. CDR1 is LNHDA and CDR2 is SQIVND in the germline V gene (reference sequence). The CDR3 spans 15 residues. The CDR3 bases are TGTGCCAGTAGTAGGGACAGGGAACCCAACTATGGCTACACCTTC. The encoded protein is CASSRDREPNYGYTF.

V is TRBV5-1 and J is TRBJ2-7, with 8 bases that match TRBD2. The germline V gene has CDR1 SGHRS and CDR2 YFSETQ. This CDR3 region has 14 residues. Unmatched junction bases numbered 9, after V lost 5 bases and J lost 5 bases. The CDR3 region has the DNA TGCGCCAGCAGTTTTGTAGCGGGGCCTAACGAGCAGTACTTC. Protein: CASSFVAGPNEQYF.

CDR3 nucleotide sequence: TGTGCCAGCACAGGTCTACCGAATGAGCAGTTCTTC. Amino acid sequence: CASTGLPNEQFF. The chain has TRBV7-2 and TRBJ2-1; D unclear. The V gene's germline CDR1 is SGHTA and CDR2 FQGNSA. V lost 7 bases, J lost 7 bases, and 11 bases lay in between. CDR3 length equals 12 residues.

V and J are TRBV5-4 and TRBJ2-5, with 14 bases identical to TRBD2. V was pared by 4 bases and J by 4 bases, with 9 bases of the junction left unmatched. CDR3 size: 17 residues. In germline, CDR1 is SGHNT, CDR2 YYREEE (reference sequence). The CDR3 DNA reads TGTGCCAGCAGCATAGGACTAGCGGGAGGCGGTAGAGAGACCCAGTACTTC. This gives the protein CASSIGLAGGGRETQYF.

This clone was seen only a few times. The chain has TRBV6-5 and TRBJ1-5; perhaps TRBD1 as D (6 bases). The germline V gene has CDR1 MNHEY and CDR2 SVGAGI. The CDR3 spans 12 residues. V was pared by 6 bases and J by 7 bases, with 10 bases between. This CDR3 is CASRSTGQPQHF. DNA for the CDR3: TGTGCCAGCAGATCTACAGGGCAGCCCCAGCATTTT.

This clone was seen more than once but under ten times. This chain joins TRBV19 and TRBJ1-1, with D perhaps TRBD1 (5 bases). The CDR3 loop spans 12 amino acids. Germline CDR1 reads LNHDA; CDR2 reads SQIVND (reference sequence). Trimming cost V 9 bases and J 2 bases, with 10 bases left between them. The CDR3 is CASGTLNTEAFF. The CDR3 nucleotides read TGTGCCAGCGGGACTCTAAACACTGAAGCTTTCTTT. The full variable domain, with the rest looked up from reference TRBV19 and TRBJ1-1, is DGGITQSPKYLFRKEGQNVTLSCEQNLNHDAMYWYRQDPGQGLRLIYYSQIVNDFQKGDIAEGYSVSREKKESFPLTVTSAQKNPTAFYLCASGTLNTEAFFGQGTRLTVV.

The chain joins TRBV5-6 to TRBJ2-1; 9 bases are a match to TRBD1. With 3 bases clipped from V and 1 base from J, the junction kept 2 bases outside the gene matches. Per germline, CDR1 SGHDT and CDR2 YYEEEE. The CDR3 covers 15 residues. The CDR3 nucleotides read TGTGCCAGCAGCTGGGACAGGGTTTCCTACAATGAGCAGTTCTTC. It yields the protein CASSWDRVSYNEQFF.

This clone showed up just a few times. This chain uses TRBV6-6 with TRBJ1-4, with D unresolved. This CDR3 has 12 amino acids. Germline values: CDR1 MNHNY, CDR2 SVGAGI (reference sequence). Trimming took 6 bases from V and 8 from J, leaving 10 bases between them. DNA for the CDR3: TGTGCCAGCAGAATCAGACTCGAAAAACTGTTTTTT. The encoded protein is CASRIRLEKLFF.

This clone was picked up a small number of times. CDR3 bases: TGTGCCAGCAGTTACTCGGAGGGTTACTACGAGCAGTACTTC. This encodes CASSYSEGYYEQYF. The chain carries TRBV6-5 and TRBJ2-7; D perhaps matches TRBD2 (6 bases). Trimming left V 0 bases short and J 3 bases short, with 9 bases between. The CDR3 loop spans 14 amino acids. Per germline, CDR1 MNHEY and CDR2 SVGAGI.

The genes are TRBV9 and TRBJ2-6; perhaps D is TRBD1 or TRBD2 (5 bases each). Germline-derived CDR1 and CDR2 are SGDLS and YYNGEE. There are 17 residues in the CDR3. Deletions cut 4 bases from V and 0 bases from J, with 14 bases between. The CDR3 DNA reads as TGTGCCAGCAGCTTAGACAGACTATACTCTGGGGCCAACGTCCTGACTTTC. Its translation is CASSLDRLYSGANVLTF.

The chain links TRBV28 to TRBJ2-7; D possibly corresponds to TRBD1 (6 bases). The CDR3 has 15 residues. Germline V gives CDR1 MDHEN, CDR2 SYDVKM. V lost 6 bases to trimming and J lost 0 bases, with 15 bases between them. CDR3 in DNA: TGTGCCAGCAGGGGGGCATCTAGAAGCTCCTACGAGCAGTACTTC. Translation: CASRGASRSSYEQYF.

The V call is TRBV29-1, the J call TRBJ2-7, with D perhaps TRBD1 (6 bases). This CDR3 has 13 amino acids. Trimming stripped 6 bases from V and 6 bases from J, with 18 bases between. Germline lookup yields CDR1 SQVTM and CDR2 ANQGSEA. The CDR3 DNA is TGCAGCGTGATGGGACATCCGTTACTCGAGCAGTACTTC. Translation: CSVMGHPLLEQYF.

The gene calls are TRBV28 and TRBJ2-7; 9 nucleotides line up with TRBD1. Germline V lookup: CDR1 MDHEN, CDR2 SYDVKM. The CDR3 covers 14 residues. With 5 bases clipped from V and 2 bases from J, the junction kept 4 bases outside the gene matches. CDR3 amino acids: CASSQGQGPYEQYF. The DNA of the CDR3 is TGTGCCAGCAGTCAGGGACAGGGACCCTACGAGCAGTACTTC.

The rearrangement links TRBV10-2 to TRBJ2-2; the D is unclear. V lost 0 bases and J lost 8, with 4 bases in between. The length of the CDR3 is 12 residues. In germline, CDR1 is WSHSY, CDR2 SAAADI. In DNA form, the CDR3 reads TGCGCCAGCAGTGAGTCCAGAGGGGAGCTGTTTTTT. Translation: CASSESRGELFF.

This chain connects TRBV7-8 to TRBJ1-5; no clear D gene. Germline V gene lookup returns CDR1 SGHVS and CDR2 FQNEAQ. Trimming pared 2 bases from V and 3 bases from J, leaving 11 bases between. This CDR3 has 15 amino acids. CDR3 nucleotide sequence: TGTGCCAGCAGCTTATCTCACACTATCAATCAGCCCCAGCATTTT. Translating gives CASSLSHTINQPQHF.

The chain uses TRBV6-5 and TRBJ2-7; 7 nucleotides line up with TRBD2. CDR1 is MNHEY, CDR2 SVGAGI, per germline. There are 13 residues in the CDR3. V lost 6 bases and J lost 5; bases outside the gene matches: 7. The DNA of the CDR3 is TGTGCCAGCAGGGGGGGGAATGAGGACGAGCAGTACTTC. This codes for CASRGGNEDEQYF.

The V and J genes are TRBV27 and TRBJ1-1, with 7 bases that match TRBD1. The CDR3 totals 13 residues. V shed 5 bases, J shed 9 bases, and the junction held 9 bases outside the gene matches. Per the germline V gene, CDR1 is MNHEY and CDR2 is SMNVEV (reference sequence). The chain's CDR3 is CASSQRTGTQAFF. CDR3 in DNA: TGTGCCAGCAGTCAGCGGACAGGAACACAAGCTTTCTTT.

With regard to this clone: A junction boundary mismatches the germline segment, possibly from a read error. The chain has TRBV7-9 and TRBJ1-2; D call uncertain. This CDR3 is built from 12 residues. From germline, CDR1 is SEHNR and CDR2 FQNEAQ (reference sequence). The CDR3 DNA reads as TGTTCCAGCAGCCCGGACGGCGGGGGCTACACCTTC. Its translation: CSSSPDGGGYTF.

Points on this clone: Mismatch with germline at one junction end may stem from a read error. This chain links TRBV28 with TRBJ2-5; the match to TRBD2 covers 11 bases. The CDR3 has 13 residues. CDR1 and CDR2 from the germline V gene are MDHEN and SYDVKM. CDR3 nucleotides: TGTGCCGGCAGCCCTAGCGGGAGGGAGACCCAGTACTTC. Its translation is CAGSPSGRETQYF.